The 17 T cell receptor beta chains reported below all come from one sample, sequenced in a study of beta chain features in type 1 diabetes. Expressed TCRB transcripts were sequenced because the isolated RNA had all been reverse transcribed beforehand. TCRdb's table, derived via immunoSEQ multiplex PCR, lists solely in-frame clones and lacks some. The data hold about 290,000 clones, with around 7.3% observed a single time. Sequenced material: central memory CD4+ T cells from blood. The receptors stem from a woman aged 18-29 years in good health.

The rearrangement uses TRBV5-5 and TRBJ2-1; the D is unclear. CDR1 is SGHKS, CDR2 YYEKEE, per germline (reference sequence). The CDR3 runs 13 residues. V lost 0 bases and J 3 bases, leaving 4 bases between the germline ends. The CDR3 is CASSLGNYNEQFF. DNA of the CDR3: TGTGCCAGCAGCTTGGGGAACTACAATGAGCAGTTCTTC.

There are many counts of this clone. This rearrangement joins TRBV4-3 to TRBJ2-1, with no clear D. V was cut by 1 base and J by 2 bases, with 9 bases left in between. CDR1 is LGHNA and CDR2 is YSLEER in the germline V gene. The CDR3 runs to 15 residues. CDR3 protein: CASSQGHDTYNEQFF. CDR3 in DNA: TGCGCCAGCAGCCAAGGACATGATACCTACAATGAGCAGTTCTTC.

This clone turned up a few times. This chain uses TRBV27 with TRBJ2-1; D not resolved. The CDR3 runs to 10 residues. The germline gives CDR1 MNHEY, CDR2 SMNVEV (reference sequence). The V gene lost 6 bases and the J gene lost 7 bases, with 4 bases spanning the gap. The CDR3 reads CASRTNEQFF. For the CDR3, the DNA is TGTGCCAGCAGAACAAATGAGCAGTTCTTC.

This clone was detected only a few times. The V call is TRBV19, the J call TRBJ1-3, with D uncertain. CDR3 length: 16 residues. Germline V gives CDR1 LNHDA, CDR2 SQIVND (reference sequence). The V end lost 7 bases, the J end lost 2 bases, and 18 bases lay between the germline ends. The CDR3 here is CASTSVRAVAGNTIYF. The CDR3 DNA reads as TGTGCCAGTACCTCCGTGAGGGCCGTTGCTGGAAACACCATATATTTT.

The CDR3 here is CASSPEAPSGSRADTQYF. The DNA for the CDR3 is TGTGCCAGCTCACCAGAGGCTCCGAGCGGGAGTCGTGCAGATACGCAGTATTTT. The chain has TRBV18 and TRBJ2-3, with TRBD2 matching over 8 bases. The V gene's germline CDR1 is KGHSH and CDR2 LQKENI. The CDR3 runs 18 residues. Trimming took 2 bases from V and 4 from J; bases not matched to a gene: 14.

The rearrangement uses TRBV29-1 and TRBJ2-1, with D perhaps matching TRBD2 (5 bases). Trimming removed 2 bases from V and 8 bases from J, with 16 bases in between. This CDR3 comprises 14 residues. Germline V gene lookup returns CDR1 SQVTM and CDR2 ANQGSEA. The CDR3: CSVEWELVSHEQFF. In DNA, the CDR3 is TGCAGCGTTGAATGGGAACTAGTATCCCATGAGCAGTTCTTC.

In its sample, this clone was seen a few times. The sample contains more than one DNA sequence encoding this CDR3. The chain has TRBV12-5 and TRBJ2-3; D call uncertain. In germline, CDR1 is LGHNT, CDR2 FRNRAP. The ends were cut back, 0 bases at V and 1 base at J, with 11 bases in the middle. The CDR3 is 16 residues long. The CDR3 loop is CASGLVKGEGTDTQYF. The CDR3 DNA is TGTGCTAGTGGTTTGGTAAAGGGCGAGGGCACAGATACGCAGTATTTT.

The chain combines TRBV15 with TRBJ1-2, with TRBD1 as a possible D gene (5 bases). V was shortened by 5 bases and J by 8 bases, with 15 bases between the two germline ends. Looked up from germline, CDR1 is LNHNV and CDR2 is YYDKDF (reference sequence). The CDR3 covers 13 residues. CDR3 amino acids: CATSLMGQGGYTF. The CDR3 coding sequence is TGTGCCACCAGCCTTATGGGGCAGGGAGGCTACACCTTC.

This clone appeared a few times. V is TRBV5-1 and J is TRBJ1-1; 8 nucleotides line up with TRBD1. CDR1 SGHRS and CDR2 YFSETQ come from the germline V gene. After removal of 3 bases from V and 0 bases from J, the junction contained 7 bases not matched to a gene. This CDR3 is built from 16 residues. The CDR3 protein is CASSSKTGAMNTEAFF. CDR3 coding DNA: TGCGCCAGCAGCTCAAAGACAGGGGCGATGAACACTGAAGCTTTCTTT.

This clone has only a few counts. The V and J genes are TRBV18 and TRBJ2-1; D is tentatively TRBD1 or TRBD2 (6 bases each). Germline assignment: CDR1 KGHSH and CDR2 LQKENI. V lost 2 bases, J lost 3 bases, and 17 bases lay in between. CDR3 length: 17 amino acids. The CDR3 DNA reads as TGTGCCAGCTCACCAAAGATGTCGGGGGCGGGCTACAATGAGCAGTTCTTC. This encodes CASSPKMSGAGYNEQFF.

The table lists this clone with many counts. The genes are TRBV27 and TRBJ2-3, with D perhaps matching TRBD2 (6 bases). Trimming took 7 bases from V and 0 from J, leaving 20 bases between them. The CDR3 extends over 17 amino acids. Germline CDR1 is MNHEY and CDR2 is SMNVEV (reference sequence). The chain's CDR3 is CASKKGLLYTSTDTQYF. CDR3 coding DNA: TGTGCCAGCAAGAAGGGACTCCTCTATACTAGCACAGATACGCAGTATTTT.

To note about this clone: The same CDR3 is also encoded by other DNA sequences in this sample. V gene TRBV19 combines with J gene TRBJ2-3, with TRBD2 matching over 16 bases. The J segment lost 3 bases and the V segment lost 8 bases, leaving 2 bases of the junction unmatched. The CDR3 runs 15 residues. The germline CDR1 and CDR2 sequences are LNHDA and SQIVND (reference sequence). The CDR3 reads CASGTSGRGTDTQYF. As DNA, the CDR3 is TGTGCCAGTGGGACTAGCGGGAGGGGAACAGATACGCAGTATTTT.

This clone came up a few times. The chain is built from TRBV5-1 and TRBJ2-3; no firm D call. This CDR3 has 13 amino acids. V was cut by 3 bases and J by 4 bases, with 9 bases left in between. In germline, CDR1 is SGHRS, CDR2 YFSETQ. CDR3 DNA sequence: TGCGCCAGCAGCTCGCAAGGTGCAGATACGCAGTATTTT. It translates to CASSSQGADTQYF.

The chain employs TRBV9 and TRBJ1-2; D perhaps matches TRBD1 (6 bases). The ends were cut back, 4 bases at V and 4 bases at J, with 14 bases in the middle. Per the germline V gene, CDR1 is SGDLS and CDR2 is YYNGEE. This CDR3 region has 14 residues. The CDR3 nucleotides are TGTGCCAGCAGCCCCTCGACAGGCGTCTATGGCTACACCTTC. Protein sequence: CASSPSTGVYGYTF.

The chain uses TRBV9 and TRBJ2-2; TRBD1 matches at 7 bases. The J segment lost 3 bases and the V segment lost 0 bases, leaving 5 bases of the junction unmatched. The CDR3 is 16 residues long. Germline V gene sequence: CDR1 SGDLS, CDR2 YYNGEE. CDR3 loop: CASSVADRAYTGELFF. The CDR3 DNA sequence: TGTGCCAGCAGCGTAGCTGACAGGGCCTACACCGGGGAGCTGTTTTTT.

This chain joins TRBV30 and TRBJ1-5; 9 bases are shared with TRBD1. The CDR3 has 15 amino acids. Germline CDR1 and CDR2: GTSNPN and SVGIG (reference sequence). The J segment lost 0 bases and the V segment lost 2 bases, leaving 2 bases of the junction unmatched. CDR3 protein: CAWSRDRVSNQPQHF. CDR3 sequence (DNA): TGTGCCTGGAGTAGGGACAGGGTTAGCAATCAGCCCCAGCATTTT.

This clone has just a few counts. This chain links TRBV6-5 with TRBJ1-2; possibly TRBD1 for D (5 bases). V was trimmed by 11 bases and J by 2 bases, leaving 9 bases between them. The CDR3 length is 11 residues. Germline assignment: CDR1 MNHEY and CDR2 SVGAGI. The CDR3 sequence: CASAGNYGYTF. DNA for the CDR3: TGTGCCTCCGCAGGGAACTATGGCTACACCTTC.